The 19 T cell receptor beta chains below come from one sample, sequenced in a study of control samples from healthy donors and cancer patients. Using immunoSEQ multiplex PCR, the repertoire was profiled, and TCRdb retains in-frame clones only, with some absent. The data hold over 30,000 clones, with approximately 90% observed a single time. The specimen was PBMCs. These receptors were collected from a middle-aged woman with lung cancer.

This chain uses TRBV29-1 with TRBJ2-3; TRBD2 aligns across 9 bases. V lost 4 bases and J lost 4; bases outside the gene matches: 6. The CDR3 is 14 amino acids. Germline CDR1 is SQVTM and CDR2 is ANQGSEA. Here the CDR3 reads CSVGGLAGSDTQYF. CDR3 nucleotide sequence: TGCAGCGTTGGCGGCCTAGCGGGGTCAGATACGCAGTATTTT.

The chain combines TRBV4-2 with TRBJ2-5; the D is unclear. The germline CDR1 and CDR2 sequences are LGHNA and YNFKEQ. Trimming left V 0 bases short and J 1 base short, with 6 bases between. This CDR3 spans 14 amino acids. CDR3 region: CASSQEGFQETQYF. CDR3 sequence (DNA): TGTGCCAGCAGCCAAGAAGGCTTCCAAGAGACCCAGTACTTC.

The genes are TRBV7-9 and TRBJ2-3; D possibly uses TRBD1 or TRBD2 (5 bases each). From germline, CDR1 is SEHNR and CDR2 FQNEAQ (reference sequence). Deletions cut 1 base from V and 5 bases from J, with 16 bases between. This CDR3 comprises 16 residues. The CDR3 protein is CASSLVIGQGEDTQYF. The CDR3 DNA sequence: TGTGCCAGCAGCTTAGTGATTGGGCAGGGAGAAGATACGCAGTATTTT.

CDR3 loop: CASSPPGTRETQYF. DNA of the CDR3: TGTGCCAGCAGCCCCCCGGGGACGAGGGAGACCCAGTACTTC. The J gene is TRBJ2-5, the V gene TRBV9; D tentatively reads TRBD1 or TRBD2 (5 bases each). The CDR3 is made up of 14 amino acids. Germline V CDR1 and CDR2: SGDLS, YYNGEE. V dropped 4 bases and J dropped 5 bases, with 15 bases sitting between them. The variable domain in full, completed from reference TRBV9 and TRBJ2-5, reads DSGVTQTPKHLITATGQRVTLRCSPRSGDLSVYWYQQSLDQGLQFLIQYYNGEERAKGNILERFSAQQFPDLHSELNLSSLELGDSALYFCASSPPGTRETQYFGPGTRLLVL.

This clone has more than one count but fewer than ten. V gene TRBV11-3 combines with J gene TRBJ1-1; D uncertain. The CDR3 totals 14 residues. Germline V gene sequence: CDR1 SGHNT, CDR2 YENEEA. V lost 5 bases and J 4 bases, leaving 14 bases between the germline ends. This chain's CDR3 is CASSGRVEGTEAFF. The CDR3 region has the DNA TGTGCCAGCAGCGGCCGAGTCGAGGGCACTGAAGCTTTCTTT.

To note about this clone: The sample holds other DNA sequences that translate to the same CDR3. CDR3 in amino acids: CASSIQGGSSGANVLTF. The CDR3 bases are TGTGCCAGTAGTATTCAGGGTGGGTCCTCTGGGGCCAACGTCCTGACTTTC. The chain recombines TRBV19 with TRBJ2-6; D is perhaps TRBD1 (5 bases). Deletions cut 3 bases from V and 0 bases from J, with 12 bases between. From germline, CDR1 is LNHDA and CDR2 SQIVND (reference sequence). There are 17 residues in the CDR3.

This clone was seen once. As DNA, the CDR3 is TGTGCCAGCAGTTCAACCGGCGAGCAGTACTTC. Its protein product is CASSSTGEQYF. The V call is TRBV7-9, the J call TRBJ2-7; D is unclear. V was pared by 6 bases and J by 6 bases, with 9 bases between. The CDR3 is made up of 11 amino acids. The germline V gene encodes CDR1 SEHNR and CDR2 FQNEAQ (reference sequence).

V is TRBV9 and J is TRBJ2-7, with TRBD2 identical over 7 bases. The CDR3 length is 14 residues. CDR1 and CDR2 from the germline V gene are SGDLS and YYNGEE. The V and J ends lost 8 bases and 0 bases, in that order; junction bases with no gene match: 8. CDR3 DNA sequence: TGTGCCAGTGGGGGGGGACCTGGCTCCTACGAGCAGTACTTC. It is translated as CASGGGPGSYEQYF.

This clone came up a few times. The chain is built from TRBV2 and TRBJ1-2; the D is unclear. V was pared by 7 bases and J by 7 bases, with 13 bases between. This CDR3 contains 12 residues. CDR1 and CDR2 (germline): SNHLY, FYNNEI. This chain's CDR3 is CASKESGSGYTF. DNA of the CDR3: TGTGCCAGCAAGGAATCGGGTAGTGGCTACACCTTC.

V and J are TRBV18 and TRBJ1-1; D unclear. Germline V CDR1 and CDR2: KGHSH, LQKENI. CDR3 size: 14 residues. Trimming left V 1 base short and J 1 base short, with 7 bases between. The CDR3 nucleotides are TGTGCCAGCTCACCACAAACCAAGAACACTGAAGCTTTCTTT. This sequence encodes CASSPQTKNTEAFF. The entire variable domain, with the rest obtained from reference TRBV18 and TRBJ1-1, is as follows: NAGVMQNPRHLVRRRGQEARLRCSPMKGHSHVYWYRQLPEEGLKFMVYLQKENIIDESGMPKERFSAEFPKEGPSILRIQQVVRGDSAAYFCASSPQTKNTEAFFGQGTRLTVV.

The CDR3 loop reads CASERLAGDEQFF. The CDR3 region has the DNA TGTGCCAGCGAAAGACTAGCGGGCGATGAGCAGTTCTTC. The rearrangement uses TRBV6-5 and TRBJ2-1; 10 bases fit TRBD2. The length of the CDR3 is 13 residues. V lost 8 bases, J lost 8 bases, and 6 bases stayed unmatched. Germline V gene data show CDR1 as MNHEY and CDR2 as SVGAGI.

The chain has TRBV30 and TRBJ1-2; tentatively, D is TRBD1 (6 bases). Trimming pared 2 bases from V and 2 bases from J, leaving 9 bases between. This CDR3 has 13 residues. Germline CDR1 GTSNPN, CDR2 SVGIG (reference sequence). In DNA, the CDR3 is TGTGCCTGGAGTAACCAGGGGAACTATGGCTACACCTTC. It translates to CAWSNQGNYGYTF.

The chain couples TRBV7-8 to TRBJ1-2; 7 bases agree with TRBD1. Germline V gene lookup returns CDR1 SGHVS and CDR2 FQNEAQ. The CDR3 length is 15 residues. J lost 4 bases, V lost 7 bases, and 12 bases had no gene match. CDR3 amino acids: CASTQSRDSLYGYTF. The CDR3 DNA is TGTGCCAGCACCCAATCCCGGGACAGCCTCTATGGCTACACCTTC.

The V gene is TRBV30, the J gene TRBJ1-6; D uncertain. V was cut by 1 base and J by 4 bases, with 11 bases left in between. The CDR3 is 15 residues long. From germline, CDR1 is GTSNPN and CDR2 SVGIG (reference sequence). CDR3 DNA: TGTGCCTGGAGTGACGGGATACTGTATAATTCACCCCTCCACTTT. Residues: CAWSDGILYNSPLHF.

V gene TRBV11-2 combines with J gene TRBJ1-3; no clear D. The V end was cut by 4 bases, the J end by 0 bases, with 10 bases between. The length of the CDR3 is 15 residues. Germline V gene sequence: CDR1 SGHAT, CDR2 FQNNGV. CDR3 DNA sequence: TGTGCCAGCAGCTCGGGCCCCAACTCTGGAAACACCATATATTTT. Its translation is CASSSGPNSGNTIYF.

The chain has TRBV6-2 or TRBV6-3 and TRBJ1-2; possibly TRBD1 for D (6 bases). This CDR3 region has 15 residues. Germline lookup yields CDR1 MNHEY and CDR2 SVGEGT. V lost 6 bases and J 1 base, leaving 15 bases between the germline ends. The chain's CDR3 is CASSFETGVNYGYTF. Here the CDR3 DNA reads TGTGCCAGCAGCTTCGAGACAGGAGTTAACTATGGCTACACCTTC.

The rearrangement joins TRBV6-2 or TRBV6-3 to TRBJ2-7, with 9 nucleotides matching TRBD2. Trimming took 5 bases from V and 5 from J; bases not matched to a gene: 7. The CDR3 is 14 residues long. CDR1 and CDR2 from the germline V gene are MNHEY and SVGEGT. The DNA of the CDR3 is TGTGCCAGCAGTCCGGGACTAGCTTTGAACGAGCAGTACTTC. Translated, it gives CASSPGLALNEQYF.

The chain combines TRBV5-1 with TRBJ1-1; 9 nucleotides match TRBD1. Per the germline V gene, CDR1 is SGHRS and CDR2 is YFSETQ. Unmatched junction bases numbered 6, after V lost 3 bases and J lost 0 bases. The CDR3 covers 16 residues. In nucleotides, the CDR3 is TGCGCCAGCAGCTGGGACAGGGTCGTCCTGAACACTGAAGCTTTCTTT. Translation gives CASSWDRVVLNTEAFF. Complete variable domain (other parts from reference TRBV5-1 and TRBJ1-1): KAGVTQTPRYLIKTRGQQVTLSCSPISGHRSVSWYQQTPGQGLQFLFEYFSETQRNKGNFPGRFSGRQFSNSRSEMNVSTLELGDSALYLCASSWDRVVLNTEAFFGQGTRLTVV.

The chain is built from TRBV5-1 and TRBJ2-7; the D gene could be TRBD1 or TRBD2 (5 bases each). The V gene lost 2 bases and the J gene lost 5 bases, with 17 bases spanning the gap. Germline loops: CDR1 SGHRS, CDR2 YFSETQ. There are 15 residues in the CDR3. This CDR3 is CASSLNLGAGNEQYF. CDR3 DNA sequence: TGCGCCAGCAGCTTAAACCTCGGGGCCGGGAACGAGCAGTACTTC.